This TCR beta chain stems from a study of CD8 T cells in acute hepatitis C reinfection. Study-wide context: TCRbeta of HCV NS3-1073-specific CD8+ T cells was profiled.

The time point: naive CD8 control sorted from an acute-time-point sample. From germline, CDR1 is SGDLS and CDR2 YYNGEE. V lost 1 base, J lost 4 bases, and 8 bases stayed unmatched. The CDR3 runs 16 residues. Study conclusions and caveats: TRBV04 and TRBV06 were preferentially used in all groups, not explained by naive pool overrepresentation. Under 15 public clonotypes were found regardless of outcome. No chronic follow-up sample yielded enough NS3-1073 specific cells.

Profiled with immunoSEQ multiplex PCR; TCRdb holds only in-frame clones, not every one. The sample lists 30,000 to 40,000 clones; around nine tenths were seen once. Notes on this clone: What it binds is unknown.

The chain recombines TRBV9 with TRBJ1-2; 9 bases align to TRBD1. This TCR was sampled from a young man with chronic hepatitis C. Sequences were obtained from naive CD8+ T cells from PBMCs. CDR3 protein: CASSVTGTGSVYGYTF. CDR3 DNA: TGTGCCAGCAGCGTAACCGGGACAGGGAGCGTCTATGGCTACACCTTC. The variable domain in full, completed from reference TRBV9 and TRBJ1-2, reads DSGVTQTPKHLITATGQRVTLRCSPRSGDLSVYWYQQSLDQGLQFLIQYYNGEERAKGNILERFSAQQFPDLHSELNLSSLELGDSALYFCASSVTGTGSVYGYTFGSGTRLTVV.